This paragraph covers one T cell receptor (beta chain) sequence. Its antigen is unknown. At one end the junction does not follow the germline gene, possibly because of a read error. TCRdb independently ran MiXCR on the RT-PCR reads; one entry per CDR3 protein. The sample contains more than 150,000 distinct CDR3 sequences, about 10% of which appear only once. The data were taken from a study of response to subunit inactivated influenza vaccine. Points from the study as a whole: Authors proposed each seasonal influenza vaccination draws in few new T cells.

The V gene's germline CDR1 is DFQATT and CDR2 SNEGSKA (reference sequence). This CDR3 has 14 amino acids. The sequence was obtained from a man aged 50 or older who received an inactivated influenza vaccine. The material sequenced was non-naive T cells sorted from PBMCs, taken on the day of vaccination. The rearrangement uses TRBV20-1 and TRBJ2-2; TRBD1 aligns across 7 bases. DNA for the CDR3: TGCAGTGCGAGAGGCAGGGGGTACACCGGGGAGCTGTTTTTT. This translates into CSARGRGYTGELFF.